This TCR beta chain emerged from a study of blood T cell repertoires in COVID-19. The V end lost 4 bases, the J end lost 1 base, and 12 bases lay between the germline ends. The CDR3 runs to 15 residues. Germline CDR1 is SGHRS and CDR2 is YFSETQ. Either two negative PCRs, clearance, or symptom resolution qualified Cohort 3 donors as recovered. Sequencing used immunoSEQ multiplex PCR; TCRdb keeps in-frame clones, though not all of them. This sample has around 160,000 clones, with 80% found just once. Sequencing was carried out using PBMCs or T cells enriched from blood (not recorded which). The V gene is TRBV5-1, the J gene TRBJ1-5, with D tentatively TRBD1 (5 bases). This clonotype was obtained from a man in his forties or fifties who had recovered from COVID-19. The CDR3 bases are TGCGCCAGCAGCCCCCGGGGGGGAAGCAATCAGCCCCAGCATTTT. Its protein product is CASSPRGGSNQPQHF. Variable domain in full (rest from reference TRBV5-1 and TRBJ1-5): KAGVTQTPRYLIKTRGQQVTLSCSPISGHRSVSWYQQTPGQGLQFLFEYFSETQRNKGNFPGRFSGRQFSNSRSEMNVSTLELGDSALYLCASSPRGGSNQPQHFGDGTRLSIL.